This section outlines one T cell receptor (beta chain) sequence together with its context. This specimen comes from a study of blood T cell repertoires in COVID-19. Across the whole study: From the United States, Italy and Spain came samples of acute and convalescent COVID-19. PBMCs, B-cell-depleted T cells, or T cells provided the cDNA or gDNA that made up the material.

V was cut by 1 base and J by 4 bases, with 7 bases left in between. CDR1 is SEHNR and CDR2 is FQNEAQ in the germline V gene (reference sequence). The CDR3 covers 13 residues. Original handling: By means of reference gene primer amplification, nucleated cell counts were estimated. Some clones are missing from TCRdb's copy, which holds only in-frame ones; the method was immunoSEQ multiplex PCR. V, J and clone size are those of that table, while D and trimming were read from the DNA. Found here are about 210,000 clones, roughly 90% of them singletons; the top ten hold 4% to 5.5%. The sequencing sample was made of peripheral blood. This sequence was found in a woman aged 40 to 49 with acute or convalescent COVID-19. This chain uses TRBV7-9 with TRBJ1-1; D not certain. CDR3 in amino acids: CASSLGSSTEAFF. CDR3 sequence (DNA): TGTGCCAGCAGCTTAGGGTCGAGCACTGAAGCTTTCTTT.